Described below is a single T cell receptor (beta chain) sequence and its context. Its antigen is unknown. This sample is part of a study of T cell responses to AZD1222 COVID-19 vaccine. Points from the study as a whole: Baseline seropositives among AZD1222 recipients totaled only 6 or 7. Mostly white British, mostly female donors; authors suggested clonal diversity may be underestimated. Scientists sampled the repertoires only once the peak T cell response had passed.

Some clones are missing from TCRdb's copy, which holds only in-frame ones; the method was immunoSEQ multiplex PCR. The sample contains roughly 100,000 clones, more than 70% of which appear only once. The receptor was derived from an adult in good health. The sample here was peripheral blood, taken on day 0 of AZD1222 vaccination.

In DNA form, the CDR3 reads TGTGCCAGTAGTATTCAGGGAGCCTCTGGGGCCAACGTCCTGACTTTC. As protein: CASSIQGASGANVLTF. The chain recombines TRBV19 with TRBJ2-6; D is perhaps TRBD1 or TRBD2 (5 bases each). V lost 3 bases and J 0 bases, leaving 9 bases between the germline ends. There are 16 residues in the CDR3. Looked up from germline, CDR1 is LNHDA and CDR2 is SQIVND (reference sequence).